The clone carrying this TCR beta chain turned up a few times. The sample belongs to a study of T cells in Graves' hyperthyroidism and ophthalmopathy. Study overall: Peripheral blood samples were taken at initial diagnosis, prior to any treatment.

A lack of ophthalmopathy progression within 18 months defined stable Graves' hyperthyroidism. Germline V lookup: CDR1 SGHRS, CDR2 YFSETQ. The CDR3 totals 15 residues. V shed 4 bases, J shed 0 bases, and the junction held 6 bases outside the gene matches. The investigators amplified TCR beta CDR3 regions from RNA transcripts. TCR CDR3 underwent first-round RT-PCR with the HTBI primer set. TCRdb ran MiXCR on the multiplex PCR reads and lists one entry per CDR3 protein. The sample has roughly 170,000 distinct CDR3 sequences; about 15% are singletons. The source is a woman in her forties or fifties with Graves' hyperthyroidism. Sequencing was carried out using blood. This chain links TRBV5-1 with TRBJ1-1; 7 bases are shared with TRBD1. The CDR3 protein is CASSRTGGLNTEAFF. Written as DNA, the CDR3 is TGCGCCAGCAGCAGGACAGGAGGCCTGAACACTGAAGCTTTCTTT.